This T cell receptor beta chain was observed in a study of beta chain features in type 1 diabetes listed by TCRdb under 2018. With respect to the entire study: No differences in mean age, gender distribution, total cell number or subset yield were found between patients and healthy donors. A total of approximately 110,000,000 sorted cells were examined across all samples, and a strong correlation was observed between cell number per subset and RNA yield. Regulatory and stem cell-like memory subsets were isolated from only 8 patients and about eight healthy donors, whereas naive and central memory subsets came from all 30 or so donors. The study compared the TCRB repertoires of sorted circulating CD4+ T cell subsets in recently diagnosed type 1 diabetes patients with those in matched healthy donors.

From each donor, a single peripheral blood sample of approximately 110 mL on average was drawn into heparinised tubes. Using a panel that included CD45RO, CCR7, CD25, CD127, CD95 and CD27, naive, central memory, regulatory and stem cell-like memory CD4+ T cells were sorted on a BD FACSAria II. All sorted populations exceeded 95% purity. PBMCs were separated immediately by Lymphoprep density gradient centrifugation and were stained directly, without being cultured. So that batch effects would be minimized, each experiment stained and sorted samples in pairs, pairing one healthy donor with one patient. The research as a whole found: Sequencing cDNA rather than genomic DNA could over-represent highly expressing activated cells, although activation and CD3 levels did not differ between groups. Naive, central memory and regulatory TCRB repertoires appeared to be more similar among patients than among healthy donors. PCR might favor shorter templates, but patient and control samples were amplified and corrected together, so any skew would affect both groups equally. In all four CD4+ subsets, TCRB CDR3 length was moderately but significantly shorter in type 1 diabetes patients. Only small numbers of individuals were included in the HLA sub-analyses, which left unresolved whether HLA type had any influence on TCRB rearrangement. Patients with type 1 diabetes made fewer insertions and deleted more nucleotides at VDJ recombination sites, implying thymic rearrangement abnormalities.

A note on this clone: Which antigen it targets is not known. No base quality values were provided; no much bigger clone lies one nucleotide off.

The entire amount of isolated RNA was reverse transcribed using the High Capacity cDNA Reverse Transcription Kit, so the sequenced TCRB transcripts were expressed ones. Deep immunoSEQ sequencing was performed on naive, central memory and regulatory T cell samples, with an average of around 3.5 million total reads per sample. Sorted cells were lysed in RLT buffer, and RNA was extracted using DNase-treated RNeasy Micro or Mini kits according to cell number. Each cell subset was processed on its own to prevent cross-contamination, while patient and healthy donor samples were processed together. TCRB sequences were amplified from cDNA with the immunoSEQ multiplex PCR, producing 87-bp fragments spanning the CDR3 region. Amplicons were sequenced on the Illumina HiSeq platform. As for the original processing: PCR bias was computationally corrected using synthetic template baselines, reads within Hamming distance 2 were collapsed, and singletons that could not be merged were discarded. Reads were aligned against IMGT to assign V, D and J genes, CDR3 length and insertions or deletions at six rearrangement sites. Within each subset, clonotype counts were normalized to sorted cell number, and only after that were true diversity and Gini coefficients computed with the tcR R package. The overlap coefficient, calculated on TCRB nucleotide sequences, was used to measure repertoire sharing. Out-of-frame TCRB sequences from naive cells were analyzed to stand in for the pre-selection repertoire. TCRdb limited this immuneACCESS table to in-frame rearrangements with V and J called. A share of clones is missing; checked studies link under half to unresolved V genes, and the rest is unexplained. V, J and clone size are taken as reported in that table, and D and trimming were inferred from the DNA itself. This sample has 450,000 to 600,000 clones in its table, and around 30% of those were observed once. Jointly, the top ten make up around 0.065% of the sample.

Germline trimming: 5 bases from V, 4 bases from J; junction bases outside gene matches: 6. CDR1 SEHNR and CDR2 FQNEAQ are derived from the germline V gene (reference sequence). Measured from the cysteine to the phenylalanine, the CDR3 is 14 residues long. CDR3 DNA only is kept here, 42 bases in frame from base 1. The receptor chain draws on TRBV7-9 and TRBJ2-3; 7 bases in the junction line up with TRBD2. This sequence was found in a man younger than 35 in good health. The sequencing input was naive CD4+ T cells from blood. The cell subset or site label, as the study defines it: true naive CD4+ T cells. The DNA reads as follows: TGTGCCAGCAGCCGCGGGAGTATCCCAGATACGCAGTATTTT. Translated, it reads CASSRGSIPDTQYF.